This T cell receptor beta chain was captured in a study of beta chain features in type 1 diabetes. Whole-study results and caveats: Moderate yet significant TCRB CDR3 shortening was seen in Type 1 diabetes patients in all four CD4+ subsets. Relative to healthy donors, patients appeared to have naive, central memory and Treg TCRB repertoires that were more similar.

This CDR3 contains 13 residues. V was cut by 5 bases and J by 5 bases, with 14 bases left in between. In germline, CDR1 is SQVTM, CDR2 ANQGSEA. CD45RO/CCR7/CD25/CD127/CD95/CD27 separated CD4+ naive, central memory, regulatory and stem cell-like memory cells by sorting. This clone was counted a few times. Its antigen is still unknown. Sequenced material consisted of expressed TCRB transcripts (all of the isolated RNA was reverse transcribed). Sequencing used immunoSEQ multiplex PCR; TCRdb keeps in-frame clones, though not all of them. The table includes just over 150,000 clones, around 10% detected once.

The sequence came from a young man in good health. The sequencing input was central memory CD4+ T cells from blood. The chain employs TRBV29-1 and TRBJ2-3, with D unclear. In DNA form, the CDR3 reads TGCAGCGTTCTCGGTTTCCCTGGAGATACGCAGTATTTT. It translates to CSVLGFPGDTQYF.